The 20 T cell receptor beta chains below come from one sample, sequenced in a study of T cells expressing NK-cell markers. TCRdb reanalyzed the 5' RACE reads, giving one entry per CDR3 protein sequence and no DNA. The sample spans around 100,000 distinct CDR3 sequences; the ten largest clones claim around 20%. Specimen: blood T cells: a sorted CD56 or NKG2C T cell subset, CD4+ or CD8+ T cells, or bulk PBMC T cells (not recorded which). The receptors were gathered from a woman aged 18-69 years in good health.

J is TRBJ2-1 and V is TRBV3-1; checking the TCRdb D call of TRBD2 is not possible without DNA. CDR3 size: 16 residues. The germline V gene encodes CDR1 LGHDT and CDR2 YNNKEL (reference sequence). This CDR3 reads CASSPPTSGRRDEQFF.

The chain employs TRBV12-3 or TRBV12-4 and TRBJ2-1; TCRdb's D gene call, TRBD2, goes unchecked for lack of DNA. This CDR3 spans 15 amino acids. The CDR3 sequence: CASSPLAGGQDEQFF.

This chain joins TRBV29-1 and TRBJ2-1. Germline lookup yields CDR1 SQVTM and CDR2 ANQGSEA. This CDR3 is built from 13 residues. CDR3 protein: CSVVQSPNNEQFF.

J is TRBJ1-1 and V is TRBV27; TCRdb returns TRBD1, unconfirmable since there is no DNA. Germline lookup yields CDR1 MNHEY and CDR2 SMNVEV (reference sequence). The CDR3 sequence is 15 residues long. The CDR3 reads CASSFRRALNTEAFF.

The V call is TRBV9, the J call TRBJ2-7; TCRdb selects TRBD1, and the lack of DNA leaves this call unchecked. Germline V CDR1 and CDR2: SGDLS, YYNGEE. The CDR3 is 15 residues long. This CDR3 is CASSPGEGGSYEQYF.

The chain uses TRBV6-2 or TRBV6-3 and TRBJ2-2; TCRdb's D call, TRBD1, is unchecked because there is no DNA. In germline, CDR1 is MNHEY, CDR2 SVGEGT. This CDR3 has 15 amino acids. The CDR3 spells CASKVDRGNTGELFF.

The CDR3 loop reads CASSLPPGLAGDEGDTQYF. This rearrangement joins TRBV4-1 to TRBJ2-3; checking the TCRdb D call of TRBD2 is not possible without DNA. This CDR3 comprises 19 residues. The germline CDR1 and CDR2 sequences are MGHRA and YSYEKL.

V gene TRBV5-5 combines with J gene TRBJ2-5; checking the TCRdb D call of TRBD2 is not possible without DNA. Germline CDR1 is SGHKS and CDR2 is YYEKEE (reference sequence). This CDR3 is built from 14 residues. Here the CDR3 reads CASLLAGGQETQYF.

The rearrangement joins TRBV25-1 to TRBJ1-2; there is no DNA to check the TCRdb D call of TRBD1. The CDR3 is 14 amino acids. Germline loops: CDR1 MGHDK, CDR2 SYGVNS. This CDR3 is CASSELGQFSGYTF.

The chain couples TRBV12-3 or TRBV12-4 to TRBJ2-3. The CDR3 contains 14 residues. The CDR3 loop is CASSFAGLTDTQYF.

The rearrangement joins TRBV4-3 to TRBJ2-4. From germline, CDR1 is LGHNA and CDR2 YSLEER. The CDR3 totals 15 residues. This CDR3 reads CASSHMAGAKNIQYF.

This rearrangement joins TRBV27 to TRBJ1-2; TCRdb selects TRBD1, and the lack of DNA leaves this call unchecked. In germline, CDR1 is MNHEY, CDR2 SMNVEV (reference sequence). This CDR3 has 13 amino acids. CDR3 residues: CASSLQGGYGYTF.

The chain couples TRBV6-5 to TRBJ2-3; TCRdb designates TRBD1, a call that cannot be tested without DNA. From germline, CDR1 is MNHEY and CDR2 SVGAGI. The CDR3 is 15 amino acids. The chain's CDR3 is CASSYAGGDTDTQYF.

The CDR3 spells CASSQDGSSYEQYF. The chain employs TRBV4-3 and TRBJ2-7. CDR3 length: 14 amino acids. Germline loops: CDR1 LGHNA, CDR2 YSLEER.

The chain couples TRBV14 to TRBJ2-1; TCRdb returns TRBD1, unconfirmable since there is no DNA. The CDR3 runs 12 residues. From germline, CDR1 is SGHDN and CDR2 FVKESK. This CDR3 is CASSHGGNEQFF.

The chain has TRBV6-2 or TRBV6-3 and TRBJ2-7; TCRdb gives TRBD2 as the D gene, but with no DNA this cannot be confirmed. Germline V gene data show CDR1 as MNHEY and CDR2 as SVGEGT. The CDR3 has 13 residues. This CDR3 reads CASSPRGVYEQYF.

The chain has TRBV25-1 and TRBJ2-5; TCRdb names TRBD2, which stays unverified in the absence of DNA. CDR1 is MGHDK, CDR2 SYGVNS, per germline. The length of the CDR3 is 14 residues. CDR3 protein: CSSSAATSGPTQYF. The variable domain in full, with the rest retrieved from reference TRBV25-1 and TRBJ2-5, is EADIYQTPRYLVIGTGKKITLECSQTMGHDKMYWYQQDPGMELHLIHYSYGVNSTEKGDLSSESTVSRIRTEHFPLTLESARPSHTSQYLCSSSAATSGPTQYFGPGTRLLVL.

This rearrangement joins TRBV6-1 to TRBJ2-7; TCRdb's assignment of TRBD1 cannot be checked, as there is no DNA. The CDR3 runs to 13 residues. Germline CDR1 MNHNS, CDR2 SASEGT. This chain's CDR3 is CASTRDNSYEQYF.

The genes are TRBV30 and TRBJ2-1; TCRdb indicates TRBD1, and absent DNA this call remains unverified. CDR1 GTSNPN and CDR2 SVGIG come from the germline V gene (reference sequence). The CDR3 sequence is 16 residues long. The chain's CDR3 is CAWSWGAFVSYNEQFF.

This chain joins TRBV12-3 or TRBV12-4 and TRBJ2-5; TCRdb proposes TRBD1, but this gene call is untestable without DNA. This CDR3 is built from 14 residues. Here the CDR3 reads CASSMAGATETQYF.